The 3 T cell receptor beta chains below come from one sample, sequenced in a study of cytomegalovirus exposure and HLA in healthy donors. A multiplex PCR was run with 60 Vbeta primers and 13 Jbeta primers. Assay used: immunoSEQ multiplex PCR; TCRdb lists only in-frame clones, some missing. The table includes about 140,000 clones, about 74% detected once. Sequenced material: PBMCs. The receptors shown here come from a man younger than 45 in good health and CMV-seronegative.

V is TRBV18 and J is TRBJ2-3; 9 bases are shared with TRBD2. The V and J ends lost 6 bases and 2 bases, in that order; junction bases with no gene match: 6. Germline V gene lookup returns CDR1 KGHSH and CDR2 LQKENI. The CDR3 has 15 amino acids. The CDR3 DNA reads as TGTGCCAGCTCCTCGACTAGCGGCCCCACAGATACGCAGTATTTT. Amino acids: CASSSTSGPTDTQYF.

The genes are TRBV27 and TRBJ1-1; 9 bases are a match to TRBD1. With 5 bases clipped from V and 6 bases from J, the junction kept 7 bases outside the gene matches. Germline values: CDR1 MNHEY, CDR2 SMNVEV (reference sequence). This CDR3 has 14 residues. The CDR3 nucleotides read TGTGCCAGCAGTCCCGGGGACAGGGTCTCTGAAGCTTTCTTT. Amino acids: CASSPGDRVSEAFF.

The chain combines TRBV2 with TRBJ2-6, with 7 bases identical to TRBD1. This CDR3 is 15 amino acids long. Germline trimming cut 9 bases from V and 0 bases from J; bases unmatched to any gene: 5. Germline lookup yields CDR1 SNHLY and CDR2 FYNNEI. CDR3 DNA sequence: TGTGCCAGTGGGACAGCCAACTCTGGGGCCAACGTCCTGACTTTC. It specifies CASGTANSGANVLTF.